One and the same sample provided the 30 T cell receptor beta chains below, sequenced in a study of regulatory T cells in long-lasting Graves disease. In building TCR beta libraries, iRepertoire HTBI primers were used together with Arm-PCR of CDR3 regions. Each CDR3 protein is one row after TCRdb ran MiXCR on the multiplex PCR reads. The sample includes 400,000 to 450,000 distinct CDR3 sequences, 23% of them seen just once. As for time point: persistent/refractory GD, antithyroid drugs over 5 years with positive TRAb. PBMCs provided the RNA from which the TCR library was made. Sample: peripheral blood mononuclear cells (PBMCs), taken when the disease was refractory, from a patient treated with antithyroid drugs. These receptors all stem from a female donor with Graves disease.

In this sample, this clonotype turned up a few times. The chain combines TRBV6-2 or TRBV6-3 with TRBJ1-1; no clear D. This CDR3 comprises 13 residues. In germline, CDR1 is MNHEY, CDR2 SVGEGT. Trimming stripped 5 bases from V and 3 bases from J, with 10 bases between. The CDR3 region has the DNA TGTGCCAGCAGTCCGAGCCGGGACACTGAAGCTTTCTTT. It is translated as CASSPSRDTEAFF.

This chain uses TRBV30 with TRBJ1-1; D is possibly TRBD1 (6 bases). This CDR3 spans 13 amino acids. Germline assignment: CDR1 GTSNPN and CDR2 SVGIG (reference sequence). Trimming removed 3 bases at V and 2 bases at J, with 10 bases between. CDR3 sequence reads: CAWRTGPNTEAFF. The CDR3 nucleotides read TGTGCCTGGAGGACAGGACCCAACACTGAAGCTTTCTTT. The full variable domain, completed using reference TRBV30 and TRBJ1-1, is SQTIHQWPATLVQPVGSPLSLECTVEGTSNPNLYWYRQAAGRGLQLLFYSVGIGQISSEVPQNLSASRPQDRQFILSSKKLLLSDSGFYLCAWRTGPNTEAFFGQGTRLTVV.

This clonotype was seen ten or more times. V and J are TRBV15 and TRBJ2-7, with a weak D call TRBD2 (5 bases). CDR1 and CDR2 from the germline V gene are LNHNV and YYDKDF (reference sequence). The CDR3 runs 15 residues. V was pared by 5 bases and J by 3 bases, with 17 bases between. The chain's CDR3 is CATSPPGEGGYEQYF. CDR3 nucleotide sequence: TGTGCCACCAGCCCTCCCGGCGAGGGTGGCTACGAGCAGTACTTC.

This clonotype has more than one count but fewer than ten. The chain uses TRBV2 and TRBJ2-5, with D tentatively TRBD1 or TRBD2 (5 bases each). CDR3 size: 17 residues. Deletions cut 7 bases from V and 4 bases from J, with 25 bases between. Per germline, CDR1 SNHLY and CDR2 FYNNEI. The chain's CDR3 is CASTPRAPSSGRETQYF. The CDR3 DNA sequence: TGTGCCAGCACCCCCCGGGCTCCCTCGTCGGGGCGAGAGACCCAGTACTTC. The whole variable domain, remainder taken from reference TRBV2 and TRBJ2-5, is EPEVTQTPSHQVTQMGQEVILRCVPISNHLYFYWYRQILGQKVEFLVSFYNNEISEKSEIFDDQFSVERPDGSNFTLKIRSTKLEDSAMYFCASTPRAPSSGRETQYFGPGTRLLVL.

The rearrangement uses TRBV28 and TRBJ2-7, with a tentative D call TRBD2 (7 bases). V was clipped by 10 bases and J by 7 bases, with 17 bases between them. The CDR3 length is 12 residues. The V gene's germline CDR1 is MDHEN and CDR2 SYDVKM. Here the CDR3 reads CATARKGGEQYF. The CDR3 DNA sequence: TGTGCCACTGCCCGGAAGGGGGGGGAGCAGTACTTC. The complete variable domain, with remaining parts taken from reference TRBV28 and TRBJ2-7, reads DVKVTQSSRYLVKRTGEKVFLECVQDMDHENMFWYRQDPGLGLRLIYFSYDVKMKEKGDIPEGYSVSREKKERFSLILESASTNQTSMYLCATARKGGEQYFGPGTRLTVT.

This clonotype has just a few counts. The J gene is TRBJ2-3, the V gene TRBV20-1; 9 bases agree with TRBD2. V lost 2 bases and J lost 3; bases outside the gene matches: 15. The CDR3 is 18 residues long. Per germline, CDR1 DFQATT and CDR2 SNEGSKA (reference sequence). Here the CDR3 DNA reads TGCAGTGCTAGACTAGTCCTTTTAGCGGGAGTATGGACAGATACGCAGTATTTT. This gives the protein CSARLVLLAGVWTDTQYF.

This clonotype has a handful of counts. The chain carries TRBV6-1 and TRBJ2-3, with 10 bases aligning to TRBD1. Per the germline V gene, CDR1 is MNHNS and CDR2 is SASEGT. This CDR3 is built from 17 residues. J was trimmed by 5 bases and V by 5 bases; bases with no gene match: 13. The CDR3 coding sequence is TGTGCCAGCAGTAAACACGCGACAGGGGGCTCGGGAGATACGCAGTATTTT. It specifies CASSKHATGGSGDTQYF.

There are many counts of this clonotype. The chain has TRBV28 and TRBJ1-5; maybe TRBD1 (5 bases). V was cut by 3 bases and J by 6 bases, with 12 bases left in between. The CDR3 covers 14 residues. Germline CDR1 is MDHEN and CDR2 is SYDVKM. In DNA, the CDR3 is TGTGCCAGCAGTTTTGGCGGGGGTGGTCAGCCCCAGCATTTT. Translated, it gives CASSFGGGGQPQHF.

The chain couples TRBV7-2 to TRBJ2-3; the D gene is possibly TRBD2 (6 bases). The V gene's germline CDR1 is SGHTA and CDR2 FQGNSA. The V end lost 3 bases, the J end lost 15 bases, and 19 bases lay between the germline ends. The length of the CDR3 is 13 residues. CDR3 residues: CASSFRTGVRKYF. In DNA, the CDR3 is TGTGCCAGCAGCTTTAGAACGGGAGTAAGGAAATATTTT.

The V and J genes are TRBV7-9 and TRBJ2-1; 9 nucleotides align to TRBD2. The junction had 10 bases not matched to a gene; V was cut back by 5 bases and J by 5 bases. There are 16 residues in the CDR3. The V gene's germline CDR1 is SEHNR and CDR2 FQNEAQ (reference sequence). This CDR3 is CASSPSGSGSHNEQFF. DNA of the CDR3: TGTGCCAGCAGCCCCAGCGGTAGCGGGAGCCACAATGAGCAGTTCTTC.

The J gene is TRBJ2-5, the V gene TRBV7-2; 7 nucleotides agree with TRBD1. V lost 4 bases, J lost 7 bases, and 9 bases stayed unmatched. CDR1 is SGHTA, CDR2 FQGNSA, per germline. The length of the CDR3 is 14 residues. CDR3: CASSSQTGKGTQYF. Here the CDR3 DNA reads TGTGCCAGCAGCTCCCAGACAGGGAAAGGGACCCAGTACTTC.

Only a few counts were recorded for this clonotype. The chain couples TRBV3-1 to TRBJ1-4; no clear D. This CDR3 is built from 14 residues. Germline CDR1 LGHDT, CDR2 YNNKEL (reference sequence). Trimming removed 0 bases from V and 7 bases from J, with 9 bases in between. CDR3 protein: CASSQEGGFEKLFF. The CDR3 bases are TGTGCCAGCAGCCAAGAAGGAGGATTTGAAAAACTGTTTTTT.

This clonotype was detected ten times or more. This chain joins TRBV27 and TRBJ2-3; 8 bases align to TRBD1. From germline, CDR1 is MNHEY and CDR2 SMNVEV (reference sequence). The CDR3 is 15 amino acids. The V gene end was trimmed by 6 bases and the J gene end by 3 bases; junction bases not matched to a gene: 8. In DNA, the CDR3 is TGTGCCAGCAGACACCGGGACAGGTGGACAGATACGCAGTATTTT. The encoded protein is CASRHRDRWTDTQYF.

This clonotype was recorded at least ten times. This chain connects TRBV7-2 to TRBJ2-7, with 9 bases identical to TRBD1. The CDR3 contains 14 residues. The junction had 5 bases not matched to a gene; V was cut back by 5 bases and J by 3 bases. Germline V lookup: CDR1 SGHTA, CDR2 FQGNSA. CDR3 coding DNA: TGTGCCAGCAGCCGTGGGACAGGGTACTACGAGCAGTACTTC. Residues: CASSRGTGYYEQYF.

This chain connects TRBV29-1 to TRBJ1-2; 7 nucleotides agree with TRBD1. Per the germline V gene, CDR1 is SQVTM and CDR2 is ANQGSEA. The CDR3 extends over 13 amino acids. Trimming cost V 4 bases and J 0 bases; bases outside gene matches: 2. CDR3 DNA: TGCAGCGTTGGACAGGGTACTAACTATGGCTACACCTTC. This sequence encodes CSVGQGTNYGYTF.

This clonotype was seen many times. This chain joins TRBV28 and TRBJ1-2, with 10 bases lining up with TRBD1. The CDR3 totals 17 residues. The V and J ends lost 5 bases and 7 bases, in that order; junction bases with no gene match: 16. The germline V gene has CDR1 MDHEN and CDR2 SYDVKM. The CDR3 here is CASSPPILDRGDIGYTF. In DNA form, the CDR3 reads TGTGCCAGCAGTCCACCGATCCTGGACAGGGGGGATATTGGCTACACCTTC.

This clonotype came up a few times. A read error may be the cause here, since a much bigger clone is one base away. The chain links TRBV6-5 to TRBJ1-2; maybe TRBD1 (6 bases). This CDR3 is 16 amino acids long. The germline gives CDR1 MNHEY, CDR2 SVGAGI. The CDR3 reads CASSFPGQQGQYGYAF. CDR3 coding DNA: TGTGCCAGCAGTTTCCCCGGCCAACAGGGACAATATGGCTACGCCTTC.

V gene TRBV6-5 combines with J gene TRBJ1-5, with 7 bases aligning to TRBD1. Germline values: CDR1 MNHEY, CDR2 SVGAGI. Losses at the gene ends were 0 bases for V and 4 bases for J; bases not matched to a gene: 3. This CDR3 is 15 amino acids long. The CDR3 reads CASSYSLDRNQPQHF. CDR3 coding DNA: TGTGCCAGCAGTTACTCTTTGGACAGGAATCAGCCCCAGCATTTT.

The sample holds many counts of this clonotype. The chain links TRBV6-2 or TRBV6-3 to TRBJ2-7; the D is unclear. V lost 3 bases and J lost 6, with 9 bases in between. The CDR3 has 12 residues. Germline-derived CDR1 and CDR2 are MNHEY and SVGEGT. CDR3 protein: CASSYPGPEQYF. The CDR3 DNA sequence: TGTGCCAGCAGTTATCCCGGGCCCGAGCAGTACTTC.

A remark on this clonotype: A clone one base away is much larger, so this may be a read error. This chain joins TRBV20-1 and TRBJ2-5; TRBD2 agrees at 7 bases. This CDR3 region has 19 residues. V gave up 7 bases and J gave up 5 bases; unmatched junction bases: 28. Germline-derived CDR1 and CDR2 are DFQATT and SNEGSKA (reference sequence). The CDR3 DNA reads TGCAGTGTCATCCCTCCTCCACGGCTAGCGGACATGTCGACTGAGACCCAGTACTTC. It is translated as CSVIPPPRLADMSTETQYF.

The chain employs TRBV27 and TRBJ1-1; D not resolved. The germline V and J ends were trimmed by 3 bases and 1 base, with 15 bases remaining between them. The germline CDR1 and CDR2 sequences are MNHEY and SMNVEV (reference sequence). The CDR3 has 16 amino acids. CDR3 residues: CASSFSFTGKNTEAFF. DNA of the CDR3: TGTGCCAGCAGTTTTTCTTTCACGGGGAAGAACACTGAAGCTTTCTTT.

The rearrangement uses TRBV25-1 and TRBJ1-1, with a weak D call TRBD1 (5 bases). This CDR3 has 16 residues. With 0 bases removed from V and 4 bases from J, the gap between germline ends came to 15 bases. The germline V gene encodes CDR1 MGHDK and CDR2 SYGVNS. CDR3 coding DNA: TGTGCCAGCAGTGAATACACAGCCTCAGGGAGCACTGAAGCTTTCTTT. Protein sequence: CASSEYTASGSTEAFF. Full variable domain (remainder filled in from reference TRBV25-1 and TRBJ1-1): EADIYQTPRYLVIGTGKKITLECSQTMGHDKMYWYQQDPGMELHLIHYSYGVNSTEKGDLSSESTVSRIRTEHFPLTLESARPSHTSQYLCASSEYTASGSTEAFFGQGTRLTVV.

This clonotype has at least ten counts. The gene calls are TRBV12-3 or TRBV12-4 and TRBJ1-1, with D possibly matching TRBD1 (5 bases). This CDR3 has 12 residues. The V end lost 1 base, the J end lost 12 bases, and 12 bases lay between the germline ends. The CDR3 loop is CASSLGIAGPFF. The CDR3 nucleotides read TGTGCCAGCAGTTTAGGCATAGCGGGGCCTTTCTTT.

This clonotype was picked up many times. The chain has TRBV2 and TRBJ2-7; no firm D call. V dropped 6 bases and J dropped 4 bases, with 16 bases sitting between them. CDR3 length: 14 residues. Germline V gives CDR1 SNHLY, CDR2 FYNNEI. The CDR3: CASRATPTVYEQYF. For the CDR3, the DNA is TGTGCCAGCAGGGCGACTCCTACGGTATACGAGCAGTACTTC. The complete variable domain, with remaining parts taken from reference TRBV2 and TRBJ2-7, reads EPEVTQTPSHQVTQMGQEVILRCVPISNHLYFYWYRQILGQKVEFLVSFYNNEISEKSEIFDDQFSVERPDGSNFTLKIRSTKLEDSAMYFCASRATPTVYEQYFGPGTRLTVT.

This chain links TRBV7-2 with TRBJ2-5; TRBD2 agrees at 7 bases. The germline V gene has CDR1 SGHTA and CDR2 FQGNSA. The CDR3 covers 14 residues. The trim removed 2 bases at V and 4 bases at J, leaving 4 bases unmatched. CDR3 sequence reads: CASSLMGGRETQYF. The CDR3, as DNA: TGTGCCAGCAGCTTAATGGGCGGGAGAGAGACCCAGTACTTC.

The CDR3 nucleotides read TGTGCCTGGAGTGGAGGGGACAGACTCTCCTACGAGCAGTACTTC. Translation: CAWSGGDRLSYEQYF. This chain connects TRBV30 to TRBJ2-7, with 7 bases identical to TRBD1. CDR1 and CDR2 (germline): GTSNPN, SVGIG (reference sequence). V shed 1 base and J 0 bases; nucleotides not matched to a gene: 6. This CDR3 has 15 amino acids.

This clonotype has a handful of counts. The chain links TRBV30 to TRBJ1-1; 8 bases agree with TRBD1. Trimming took 4 bases from V and 0 from J; bases not matched to a gene: 4. The CDR3 covers 14 residues. Germline V gene data show CDR1 as GTSNPN and CDR2 as SVGIG (reference sequence). CDR3 amino acids: CAWKRQGMNTEAFF. CDR3 nucleotides: TGTGCCTGGAAGAGACAGGGGATGAACACTGAAGCTTTCTTT. The variable domain in full, completed from reference TRBV30 and TRBJ1-1, reads SQTIHQWPATLVQPVGSPLSLECTVEGTSNPNLYWYRQAAGRGLQLLFYSVGIGQISSEVPQNLSASRPQDRQFILSSKKLLLSDSGFYLCAWKRQGMNTEAFFGQGTRLTVV.

This clonotype was seen more than once but under ten times. The gene calls are TRBV4-3 and TRBJ1-4; 8 bases line up with TRBD1. The germline V gene encodes CDR1 LGHNA and CDR2 YSLEER. V lost 1 base, J lost 0 bases, and 4 bases stayed unmatched. This CDR3 spans 17 amino acids. The CDR3 loop is CASSQGSGGPTNEKLFF. Written as DNA, the CDR3 is TGCGCCAGCAGCCAAGGATCAGGGGGCCCAACTAATGAAAAACTGTTTTTT.

This clonotype was found once. A read error may account for a junction end that differs from germline. The chain couples TRBV5-1 to TRBJ1-4, with D tentatively TRBD1 (6 bases). The CDR3 is made up of 15 amino acids. Germline V gene lookup returns CDR1 SGHRS and CDR2 YFSETQ. The CDR3 bases are TGCGCCAGCAGCAGTACGGGACATGCTAATGAAAAACCGTTTTTT. It translates to CASSSTGHANEKPFF.

This clonotype was counted many times. This chain uses TRBV5-1 with TRBJ1-1; no definite D call. The CDR3 contains 13 residues. The germline V gene has CDR1 SGHRS and CDR2 YFSETQ. With 2 bases removed from V and 6 bases from J, the gap between germline ends came to 11 bases. CDR3 protein: CASSFGFAAEAFF. The DNA for the CDR3 is TGCGCCAGCAGCTTCGGCTTTGCTGCTGAAGCTTTCTTT.